What follows describes a single TCR beta chain. Its antigen is not known. This sample was taken from a study of T-cell reconstitution after alpha-beta-depleted transplantation in children. The CDR3 spans 13 residues. CDR1 and CDR2 from the germline V gene are SEHNR and FQNEAQ (reference sequence). V shed 7 bases and J shed 0 bases, with 7 bases lying between them. Study-level points and caveats: In patients about two months after transplant, alpha-beta T cells reportedly arose from several hundred expanded graft clones. It was surviving recipient T cells and thymic progenitors that gave some patients high TCRbeta diversity at day 60. T cells produced anew were the main source of T-cell counts and diversity one year after transplant.

The library targeted TCRbeta and was prepared with unique molecular identifiers. TCRdb passed the PCR reads through MiXCR, listing each CDR3 protein once. This table has 800,000 to 1,000,000 distinct CDR3 sequences, around 30% appearing once. This chain links TRBV7-9 with TRBJ1-5; no reliable D call. The sample was PBMCs, mostly from graft donor cells, taken 360 days after TCRalphabeta/CD19-depleted stem cell transplant. The sequence came from a boy in the first two years of life who had a stem cell transplant for SCID, so the T cells may come from the graft donor. As DNA, the CDR3 is TGTGCCAGCACCAATTATAGCAATCAGCCCCAGCATTTT. Protein product: CASTNYSNQPQHF.